What follows are 6 T cell receptor beta chains derived from one specimen sequenced in a study of vaccination effects on CD4 cells after COVID-19. Before sequencing, viral peptide pools were used by the ViraFEST assay to expand antigen-specific CD4+ T cells. Cells that had been cultured for 10 days were the source of isolated CD4+ T cells. Either the mRNA-1273 or the BNT162b2 vaccine was given to participants as two doses. Clones were read by immunoSEQ multiplex PCR, and TCRdb kept only the in-frame ones, dropping some. This table has tens of thousands of clones, about 81% appearing once. These TCRs are of unknown antigen specificity. The sequencing used CD4+ T cells from PBMCs cultured with HCoV-229E spike peptides, collected after COVID-19 vaccination. These receptors originate from a human donor who received a COVID-19 vaccine.

This rearrangement joins TRBV5-1 to TRBJ2-2; D remains unclear. Trimming removed 1 base at V and 3 bases at J, with 10 bases between. Germline CDR1 SGHRS, CDR2 YFSETQ. The CDR3 covers 15 residues. The CDR3 DNA reads as TGCGCCAGCAGCTTGTCAGCCGGTTACACCGGGGAGCTGTTTTTT. Its protein product is CASSLSAGYTGELFF.

The chain carries TRBV3-1 (or the pseudogene TRBV3-2) and TRBJ2-1; D is unclear. The CDR3 sequence is 14 residues long. In germline, CDR1 is LGHDT, CDR2 YNNKEL (reference sequence). The V end was cut by 3 bases, the J end by 5 bases, with 11 bases between. CDR3 residues: CASSHYTANNEQFF. CDR3 in DNA: TGTGCCAGCAGCCACTATACAGCGAACAATGAGCAGTTCTTC.

This sequence joins TRBV28 and TRBJ1-2; TRBD1 might be the D (5 bases). The germline V gene has CDR1 MDHEN and CDR2 SYDVKM. Trimming stripped 6 bases from V and 7 bases from J, with 9 bases between. This CDR3 comprises 11 residues. The CDR3 sequence is CASRERGGYTF. The CDR3 DNA reads TGTGCCAGCAGGGAGAGGGGTGGCTACACCTTC.

The rearrangement uses TRBV4-3 and TRBJ1-4; no clear D gene. CDR1 and CDR2 (germline): LGHNA, YSLEER. Trimming removed 4 bases from V and 7 bases from J, with 10 bases in between. This CDR3 has 13 amino acids. The CDR3 is CASSRYEGEKLFF. CDR3 DNA: TGCGCCAGCAGCCGGTACGAGGGTGAAAAACTGTTTTTT.

This clone was seen once. This chain connects TRBV7-9 to TRBJ2-4; the D gene is possibly TRBD2 (5 bases). Germline lookup yields CDR1 SEHNR and CDR2 FQNEAQ (reference sequence). V lost 4 bases, J lost 8 bases, and 15 bases lay in between. The CDR3 has 14 amino acids. The CDR3 nucleotides are TGTGCCAGCAGCTCCTTCGTTCGGGAACACATTCAGTACTTC. Protein product: CASSSFVREHIQYF.

The chain employs TRBV6-1 and TRBJ1-5; 8 nucleotides agree with TRBD1. The junction had 7 bases not matched to a gene; V was cut back by 3 bases and J by 9 bases. The CDR3 spans 14 residues. Per the germline V gene, CDR1 is MNHNS and CDR2 is SASEGT. CDR3 DNA sequence: TGTGCCAGCAGTGAGGGACAGGCCGGACGGCCCCAGCATTTT. Translated: CASSEGQAGRPQHF.